Listed below are T cell receptor beta chains from one sample, sequenced in a study of CXCR3-negative and CXCR3-positive naive CD8 T cells. TCRdb reanalyzed the 5' RACE reads and collapses them to one entry per CDR3 protein, without DNA. The repertoire shows some 64,000 distinct CDR3 sequences; the top ten hold approximately 0.74%. The sample was naive CXCR3+ CD8+ T cells from blood. The source is a human donor in good health. Some clones in this sample may be carry-over from other donors' samples. Each CDR3 is given with its conserved first and last residue.

V gene: TRBV7-8
J gene: TRBJ1-3
CDR3 protein: CASLAVAGGNTIYF

V gene: TRBV25-1
J gene: TRBJ2-5
CDR3 protein: CASSGRRETQYF

V gene: TRBV4-3
J gene: TRBJ1-5
CDR3 protein: CASSQDPGINQPQHF

V gene: TRBV7-9
J gene: TRBJ2-1
CDR3 protein: CASSSGPAGGPENEQFF

V gene: TRBV7-9
J gene: TRBJ2-7
CDR3 protein: CASSFGTGGEQYF

V gene: TRBV13
J gene: TRBJ1-6
CDR3 protein: CASSLEGSSYNSPLHF

V gene: TRBV7-6
J gene: TRBJ1-1
CDR3 protein: CASSSNRGENTEAFF

V gene: TRBV23-1
J gene: TRBJ2-5
CDR3 protein: CASGSGQGSWFQETQYF

V gene: TRBV29-1
J gene: TRBJ2-2
CDR3 protein: CSVEDPTVSGELFF

V gene: TRBV21-1
J gene: TRBJ2-7
CDR3 protein: CASRTDAYSYEQYF

V gene: TRBV21-1
J gene: TRBJ1-5
CDR3 protein: CASSKALSDSGQGQPQHF

V gene: TRBV4-3
J gene: TRBJ1-1
CDR3 protein: CASSPGGAGSTEAFF

V gene: TRBV6-2/TRBV6-3
J gene: TRBJ2-1
CDR3 protein: CASSYPSGAYEQFF

V gene: TRBV15
J gene: TRBJ2-3
CDR3 protein: CATTPSRGWDTQYF

V gene: TRBV5-1
J gene: TRBJ2-5
CDR3 protein: CASSTLGTSGRASETQYF

V gene: TRBV28
J gene: TRBJ2-1
CDR3 protein: CASSLGTGGGNEQFF

V gene: TRBV7-9
J gene: TRBJ1-1
CDR3 protein: CASSLLATEAFF

V gene: TRBV6-2/TRBV6-3
J gene: TRBJ2-7
CDR3 protein: CASSYGYFYEQYF

V gene: TRBV6-5
J gene: TRBJ2-3
CDR3 protein: CASSYSTFSSTDTEYF

V gene: TRBV15
J gene: TRBJ2-5
CDR3 protein: CATSRARGGFQETQYF

V gene: TRBV7-6
J gene: TRBJ2-1
CDR3 protein: CASSLAPTGGSNEQFF

V gene: TRBV20-1
J gene: TRBJ1-5
CDR3 protein: CSARGLGNQPQHF